The T cell receptor (beta chain) described here comes from a study of blood T cells in healthy people across ages. Notes on the study in general: Both naive CD4+ cell counts and diversity were greater in long-lived donors than in aged donors.

Then a second PCR, running about 7 to 11 cycles, was carried out with a sample-barcoded 5' primer and a J-beta primer mix. From the 5' RACE reads, TCRdb called clonotypes with MiXCR, one entry per CDR3 protein. The sample records 1 million to 1.2 million distinct CDR3 sequences, roughly two fifths being singletons. The table lists this clonotype with a count of one. Its antigen is unidentified. CDR3 length: 14 residues. The V end was cut by 6 bases, the J end by 0 bases, with 12 bases between. CDR1 and CDR2 (germline): DFQATT, SNEGSKA (reference sequence). J is TRBJ2-1 and V is TRBV20-1, with D hard to call. The specimen was blood. The sequence came from a man between 18 and 29 years old in good health. CDR3 amino acids: CSAHTRSSYNEQFF. CDR3 DNA sequence: TGCAGTGCGCATACTCGAAGCTCCTACAATGAGCAGTTCTTC.